Listed here are 5 T cell receptor beta chains from one sample, sequenced in a study of patients and donors after allogeneic stem cell transplantation. In TCRdb, the RT-PCR reads were re-called with MiXCR into one record per CDR3 protein. The data contain approximately 160,000 distinct CDR3 sequences, roughly 24% of them singletons. Sample: blood, either unsorted or a sorted T cell fraction (not recorded which). The receptors here all came from a human donor who was either an allogeneic HSCT recipient or a stem cell or donor lymphocyte infusion donor (not recorded which). It is not recorded whose cells these are; they may come from a transplant donor.

This clonotype came up a few times. The chain is built from TRBV12-3 or TRBV12-4 and TRBJ1-3; 8 nucleotides align to TRBD1. The CDR3 has 16 residues. Trimming at V came to 3 bases and at J to 3 bases, leaving 7 bases not matched to a gene. CDR3 DNA: TGTGCCAGCAGTTTCGACAGGGGTATGGTTGGAAACACCATATATTTT. Residues: CASSFDRGMVGNTIYF.

This clonotype was counted many times. The chain is built from TRBV29-1 and TRBJ1-2; TRBD1 agrees at 7 bases. The CDR3 totals 13 residues. The J segment lost 3 bases and the V segment lost 5 bases, leaving 6 bases of the junction unmatched. From germline, CDR1 is SQVTM and CDR2 ANQGSEA. The CDR3 protein is CSVSVRGDYGYTF. In nucleotides, the CDR3 is TGCAGCGTTTCCGTCAGGGGGGACTATGGCTACACCTTC.

The V call is TRBV29-1, the J call TRBJ2-7; a weak D match, TRBD1 (5 bases). This CDR3 is built from 12 residues. V was shortened by 4 bases and J by 1 base, with 8 bases between the two germline ends. Germline CDR1 and CDR2: SQVTM and ANQGSEA. CDR3 DNA sequence: TGCAGCGTTGCAACAGGATCCTACGAGCAGTACTTC. This sequence encodes CSVATGSYEQYF.

This chain connects TRBV15 to TRBJ2-5, with D possibly matching TRBD1 (5 bases). CDR3 length: 13 residues. Germline V gene data show CDR1 as LNHNV and CDR2 as YYDKDF (reference sequence). V was pared by 1 base and J by 3 bases, with 6 bases between. The CDR3 DNA reads as TGTGCCACCAGCAGAGTCAGGGAAGAGACCCAGTACTTC. The encoded protein is CATSRVREETQYF.

This clonotype was seen a handful of times. J is TRBJ1-4 and V is TRBV7-2; D may be TRBD1 (5 bases). The CDR3 has 15 amino acids. Germline values: CDR1 SGHTA, CDR2 FQGNSA. Trimming cost V 4 bases and J 6 bases, with 15 bases left between them. CDR3 region: CASSSRGSQDEKLFF. The CDR3 DNA sequence: TGTGCCAGCAGCTCCCGGGGGTCCCAGGATGAAAAACTGTTTTTT.